A single T cell receptor (beta chain) is shown here with its context. Profiled with immunoSEQ multiplex PCR; TCRdb holds only in-frame clones, not every one. The sample yields around 270,000 clones, about 80% seen once. These data are taken from a study of blood T cell repertoires in COVID-19. V lost 4 bases to trimming and J lost 2 bases, with 15 bases between them. This CDR3 is 16 amino acids long. Germline V lookup: CDR1 LNHNV, CDR2 YYDKDF (reference sequence). V and J are TRBV15 and TRBJ1-3; D is unclear. The source material was peripheral blood. This receptor was obtained from a person aged 70 to 79 with COVID-19, enrolled during active disease. CDR3 nucleotide sequence: TGTGCCACCAGCACCCCTCGAGGGCATGCTGGAAACACCATATATTTT. This sequence encodes CATSTPRGHAGNTIYF.